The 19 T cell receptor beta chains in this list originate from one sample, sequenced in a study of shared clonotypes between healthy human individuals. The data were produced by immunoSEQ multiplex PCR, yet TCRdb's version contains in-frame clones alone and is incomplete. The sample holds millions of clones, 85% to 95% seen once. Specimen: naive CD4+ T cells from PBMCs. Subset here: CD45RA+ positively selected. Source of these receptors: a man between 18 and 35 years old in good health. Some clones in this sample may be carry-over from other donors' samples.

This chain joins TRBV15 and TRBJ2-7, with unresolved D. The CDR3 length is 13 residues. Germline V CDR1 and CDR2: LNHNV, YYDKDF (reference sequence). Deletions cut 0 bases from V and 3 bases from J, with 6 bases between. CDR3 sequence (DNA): TGTGCCACCAGCAGAGATGGCAGCTACGAGCAGTACTTC. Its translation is CATSRDGSYEQYF.

This CDR3 is CASSRAGNTGELFF. In DNA, the CDR3 is TGTGCCAGCAGTCGAGCGGGGAACACCGGGGAGCTGTTTTTT. The gene calls are TRBV6-6 and TRBJ2-2; the D gene is possibly TRBD2 (6 bases). Germline-derived CDR1 and CDR2 are MNHNY and SVGAGI (reference sequence). The CDR3 totals 14 residues. Trimming cost V 5 bases and J 1 base, with 8 bases left between them.

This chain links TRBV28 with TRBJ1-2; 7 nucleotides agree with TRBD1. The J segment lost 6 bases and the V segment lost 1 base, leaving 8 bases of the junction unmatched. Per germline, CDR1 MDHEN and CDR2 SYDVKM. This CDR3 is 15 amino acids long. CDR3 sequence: CASSLFLPGGHGYTF. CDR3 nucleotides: TGTGCCAGCAGTTTATTCCTGCCAGGGGGTCATGGCTACACCTTC.

The CDR3 protein is CASSQGTASWAYEQFF. DNA of the CDR3: TGCGCCAGCAGCCAAGGGACGGCTAGCTGGGCCTATGAGCAGTTCTTC. This chain links TRBV4-1 with TRBJ2-1, with D perhaps matching TRBD2 (5 bases). The CDR3 length is 16 residues. Germline CDR1 and CDR2: MGHRA and YSYEKL. V lost 1 base and J lost 8, with 18 bases in between.

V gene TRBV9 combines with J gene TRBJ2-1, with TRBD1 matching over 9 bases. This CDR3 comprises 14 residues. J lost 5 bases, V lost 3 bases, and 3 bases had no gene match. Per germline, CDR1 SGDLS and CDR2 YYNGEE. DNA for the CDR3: TGTGCCAGCAGCGCGGGACAGGGAGACAATGAGCAGTTCTTC. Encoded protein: CASSAGQGDNEQFF.

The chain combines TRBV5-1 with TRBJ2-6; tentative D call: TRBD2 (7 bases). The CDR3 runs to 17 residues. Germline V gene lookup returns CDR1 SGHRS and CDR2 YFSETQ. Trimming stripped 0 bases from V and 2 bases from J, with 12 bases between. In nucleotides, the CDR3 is TGCGCCAGCAGCTTGGCTCTCGGGGGGCCTGGGGCCAACGTCCTGACTTTC. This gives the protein CASSLALGGPGANVLTF.

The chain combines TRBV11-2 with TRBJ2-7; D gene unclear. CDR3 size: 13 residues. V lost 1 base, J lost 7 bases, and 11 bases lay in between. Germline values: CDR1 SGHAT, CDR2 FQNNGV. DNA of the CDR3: TGTGCCAGCAGCTTAGTAGCTAGTTATGAGCAGTACTTC. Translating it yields CASSLVASYEQYF.

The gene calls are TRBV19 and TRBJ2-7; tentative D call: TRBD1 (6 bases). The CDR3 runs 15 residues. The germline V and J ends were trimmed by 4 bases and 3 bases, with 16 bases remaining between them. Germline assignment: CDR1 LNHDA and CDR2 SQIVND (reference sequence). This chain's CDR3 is CASSTSPGQIYEQYF. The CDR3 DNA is TGTGCCAGTAGTACTAGCCCCGGACAGATCTACGAGCAGTACTTC.

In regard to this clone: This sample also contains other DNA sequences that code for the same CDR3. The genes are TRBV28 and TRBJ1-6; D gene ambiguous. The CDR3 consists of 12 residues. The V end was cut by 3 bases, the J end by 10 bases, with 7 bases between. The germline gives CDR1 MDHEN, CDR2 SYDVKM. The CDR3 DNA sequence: TGTGCCAGCAGTTTGGTCGGGTCACCCCTCCACTTT. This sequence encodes CASSLVGSPLHF.

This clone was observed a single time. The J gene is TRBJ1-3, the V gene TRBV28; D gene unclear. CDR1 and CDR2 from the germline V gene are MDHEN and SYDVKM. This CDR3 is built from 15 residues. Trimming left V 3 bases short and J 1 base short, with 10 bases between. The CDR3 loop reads CASSFWQTSGNTIYF. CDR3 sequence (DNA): TGTGCCAGCAGTTTTTGGCAAACTTCTGGAAACACCATATATTTT.

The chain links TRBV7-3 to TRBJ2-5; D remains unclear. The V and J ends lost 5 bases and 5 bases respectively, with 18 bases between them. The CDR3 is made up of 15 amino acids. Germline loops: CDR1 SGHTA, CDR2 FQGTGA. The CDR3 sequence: CASSRAPGFQETQYF. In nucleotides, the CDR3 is TGTGCCAGCAGCCGGGCCCCCGGGTTTCAGGAGACCCAGTACTTC.

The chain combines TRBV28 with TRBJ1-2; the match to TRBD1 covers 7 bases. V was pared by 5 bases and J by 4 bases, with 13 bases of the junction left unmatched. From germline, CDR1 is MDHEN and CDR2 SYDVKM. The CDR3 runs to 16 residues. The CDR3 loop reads CASSLPTGTAFYGYTF. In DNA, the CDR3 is TGTGCCAGCAGTCTGCCGACCGGGACAGCCTTCTATGGCTACACCTTC.

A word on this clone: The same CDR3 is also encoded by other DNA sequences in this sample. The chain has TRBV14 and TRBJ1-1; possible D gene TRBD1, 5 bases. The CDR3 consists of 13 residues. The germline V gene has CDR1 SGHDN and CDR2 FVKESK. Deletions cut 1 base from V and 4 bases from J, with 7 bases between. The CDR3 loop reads CASSQVGGTEAFF. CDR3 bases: TGTGCCAGCAGCCAAGTGGGGGGCACTGAAGCTTTCTTT.

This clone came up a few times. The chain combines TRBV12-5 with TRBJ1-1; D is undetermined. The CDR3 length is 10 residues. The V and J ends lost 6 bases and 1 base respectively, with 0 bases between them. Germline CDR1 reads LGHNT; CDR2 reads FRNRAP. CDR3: CASGNTEAFF. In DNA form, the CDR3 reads TGTGCTAGTGGGAACACTGAAGCTTTCTTT.

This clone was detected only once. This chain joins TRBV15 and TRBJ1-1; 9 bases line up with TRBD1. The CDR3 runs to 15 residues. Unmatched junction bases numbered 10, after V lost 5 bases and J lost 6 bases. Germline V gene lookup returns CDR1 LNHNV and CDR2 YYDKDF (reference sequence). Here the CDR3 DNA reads TGTGCCACCAGCTTCCGGGACAGGGCTCTCCCTGAAGCTTTCTTT. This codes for CATSFRDRALPEAFF.

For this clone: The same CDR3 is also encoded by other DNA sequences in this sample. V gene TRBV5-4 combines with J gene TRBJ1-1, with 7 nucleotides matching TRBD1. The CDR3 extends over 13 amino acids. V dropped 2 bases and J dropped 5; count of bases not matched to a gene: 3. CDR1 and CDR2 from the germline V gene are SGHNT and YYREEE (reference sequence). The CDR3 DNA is TGTGCCAGCAGCTTAGACAGGGATACTGAAGCTTTCTTT. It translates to CASSLDRDTEAFF.

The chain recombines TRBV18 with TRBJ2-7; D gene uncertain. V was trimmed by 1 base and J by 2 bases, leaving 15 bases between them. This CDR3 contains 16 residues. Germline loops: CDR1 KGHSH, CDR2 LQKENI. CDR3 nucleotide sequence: TGTGCCAGCTCACCACTTGCCGTGGCAGGCGCCTACGAGCAGTACTTC. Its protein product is CASSPLAVAGAYEQYF. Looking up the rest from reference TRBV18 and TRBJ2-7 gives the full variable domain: NAGVMQNPRHLVRRRGQEARLRCSPMKGHSHVYWYRQLPEEGLKFMVYLQKENIIDESGMPKERFSAEFPKEGPSILRIQQVVRGDSAAYFCASSPLAVAGAYEQYFGPGTRLTVT.

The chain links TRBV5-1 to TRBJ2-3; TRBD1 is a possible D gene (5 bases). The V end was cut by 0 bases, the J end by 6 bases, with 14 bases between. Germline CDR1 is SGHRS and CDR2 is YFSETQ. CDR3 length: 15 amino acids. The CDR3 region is CASSLAALRDDTQYF. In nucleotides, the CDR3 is TGCGCCAGCAGCTTGGCCGCGCTCAGGGATGATACGCAGTATTTT.

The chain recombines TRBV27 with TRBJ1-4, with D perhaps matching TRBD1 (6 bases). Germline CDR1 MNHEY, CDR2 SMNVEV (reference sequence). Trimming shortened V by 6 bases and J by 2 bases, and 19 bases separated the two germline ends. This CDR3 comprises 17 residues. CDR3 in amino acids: CASSLGGVGGTNEKLFF. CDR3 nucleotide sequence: TGTGCCAGCAGCCTAGGGGGGGTAGGTGGCACTAATGAAAAACTGTTTTTT.